The rows below give T cell receptor beta chains drawn from one sample of a study of CD8+ T cells in alopecia areata. Repertoires were generated with immunoSEQ multiplex PCR, while TCRdb's copy carries only in-frame clones and drops some. There are about 200,000 clones in the sample; roughly three fifths occur only once, and less than 4% lies in the top ten. Sequences were derived from CD4+ T cells sorted from blood, sampled at week 4, from a patient treated with tofacitinib. The receptors shown here come from a human donor with alopecia areata. The CDR3 runs from the conserved cysteine through the conserved F or W.

j_gene | v_gene | CDR3aa
TRBJ2-1 | TRBV5-1 | CASSPGPGSDEQFF
TRBJ1-6 | TRBV13 | CASQAYGGTHNSPLHF
TRBJ2-5 | TRBV18 | CASSRFLDKDTQYF
TRBJ1-2 | TRBV27 | CASSPGQGRGYGYTF
TRBJ2-5 | TRBV30 | CAWSNGYQETQYF
TRBJ1-1 | TRBV6-6 | CASSNGLTGTEAFF
TRBJ2-7 | TRBV4-2 | CASSQEEGTGLVRSGRAYEQYF
TRBJ2-4 | TRBV30 | CAWTKGQSAAKNIQYF
TRBJ1-4 | TRBV2 | CASSGTTYGEKLFF
TRBJ2-7 | TRBV29-1 | CSVPSAGLPGEQYF
TRBJ2-3 | TRBV10-3 | CATRPGTEITDTQYF
TRBJ2-1 | TRBV7-2 | CASSSSGRNEQFF
TRBJ2-7 | TRBV30 | CAWIPRGDSYEQYF
TRBJ1-3 | TRBV7-8 | CASSLAADSGNTIYF
TRBJ1-4 | TRBV7-2 | CASSLGFGLEKLFF
TRBJ1-1 | TRBV29-1 | CSVRTGDTEAFF
TRBJ2-7 | TRBV28 | CASSSGTVPYEQYF
TRBJ2-5 | TRBV5-1 | CASGAQETQYF
TRBJ2-2 | TRBV30 | CAWSVQGGTGELFF